Each of the 19 T cell receptor beta chains below was sequenced from the same sample in a study of blood T cell repertoires in COVID-19. Sequencing used immunoSEQ multiplex PCR; TCRdb keeps in-frame clones, though not all of them. Of 65,000 to 75,000 clones in the sample, about four fifths were seen once. What was sequenced was peripheral blood. The receptors shown here come from a woman aged 80 or older with acute or convalescent COVID-19.

The V gene is TRBV25-1, the J gene TRBJ2-7; 7 bases agree with TRBD2. Germline-derived CDR1 and CDR2 are MGHDK and SYGVNS. The J segment lost 0 bases and the V segment lost 8 bases, leaving 7 bases of the junction unmatched. This CDR3 has 14 amino acids. CDR3 sequence: CASQWGGSSYEQYF. For the CDR3, the DNA is TGTGCCAGCCAGTGGGGGGGGAGCTCCTACGAGCAGTACTTC.

The rearrangement joins TRBV5-6 to TRBJ2-1; 8 positions match TRBD2. V lost 1 base to trimming and J lost 0 bases; unmatched junction nucleotides: 3. The CDR3 has 16 amino acids. From germline, CDR1 is SGHDT and CDR2 YYEEEE. For the CDR3, the DNA is TGTGCCAGCAGCTTGCTTAGCGGGGCCTCCTACAATGAGCAGTTCTTC. Translated, it gives CASSLLSGASYNEQFF. Supplemented by reference TRBV5-6 and TRBJ2-1, the full variable domain reads DAGVTQSPTHLIKTRGQQVTLRCSPKSGHDTVSWYQQALGQGPQFIFQYYEEEERQRGNFPDRFSGHQFPNYSSELNVNALLLGDSALYLCASSLLSGASYNEQFFGPGTRLTVL.

This clone appeared once. The chain joins TRBV18 to TRBJ1-5; 8 bases are a match to TRBD1. The J segment lost 7 bases and the V segment lost 5 bases, leaving 7 bases of the junction unmatched. This CDR3 has 14 amino acids. CDR1 is KGHSH, CDR2 LQKENI, per germline. The chain's CDR3 is CASSSTGARQPQHF. CDR3 in DNA: TGTGCCAGCTCATCGACAGGGGCCCGACAGCCCCAGCATTTT.

The chain joins TRBV30 to TRBJ2-2, with TRBD2 as a possible D gene (7 bases). This CDR3 has 22 amino acids. In germline, CDR1 is GTSNPN, CDR2 SVGIG (reference sequence). V was trimmed by 0 bases and J by 4 bases, leaving 33 bases between them. The CDR3 DNA reads as TGTGCCTGGAGTGTACTCCCTAAAGGGGGGGCCCGTCCATGGAGACCCACCGGGGAGCTGTTTTTT. The encoded protein is CAWSVLPKGGARPWRPTGELFF.

The V and J genes are TRBV21-1 and TRBJ2-1; the table gives TRBD1 as D, unverified against the DNA. TRBV21-1 is a pseudogene. CDR3 size: 10 residues. The DNA for the CDR3 is TGTGCCACGCAGGGGGGACTTATACTCTTC. It translates to CATQGGLILF.

The chain carries TRBV7-2 and TRBJ2-6; possibly TRBD1 for D (6 bases). The CDR3 contains 16 residues. Looked up from germline, CDR1 is SGHTA and CDR2 is FQGNSA. V was cut by 6 bases and J by 0 bases, with 12 bases left in between. The CDR3 bases are TGTGCCAGCAGACAGGGCCTCTTCTCTGGGGCCAACGTCCTGACTTTC. As protein: CASRQGLFSGANVLTF.

The chain carries TRBV5-1 and TRBJ1-2; TRBD1 matches 7 bases. The CDR3 covers 16 residues. Trimming at V came to 2 bases and at J to 6 bases, leaving 13 bases not matched to a gene. CDR1 is SGHRS, CDR2 YFSETQ, per germline. The chain's CDR3 is CASSFTGVGLIDGYTF. CDR3 DNA sequence: TGCGCCAGCAGCTTTACAGGGGTTGGCCTTATCGATGGCTACACCTTC.

J is TRBJ2-7 and V is TRBV3-1 (or the pseudogene TRBV3-2); TRBD2 matches 7 bases. The CDR3 totals 14 residues. Germline CDR1 LGHDT, CDR2 YNNKEL (reference sequence). V was pared by 2 bases and J by 6 bases, with 7 bases of the junction left unmatched. For the CDR3, the DNA is TGTGCCAGCAGCCAAATGGGGGGGAGTTCCGAGCAGTACTTC. It yields the protein CASSQMGGSSEQYF.

The rearrangement joins TRBV5-1 to TRBJ2-5; 7 bases fit TRBD2. Trimming at V came to 2 bases and at J to 4 bases, leaving 17 bases not matched to a gene. The CDR3 spans 18 residues. Germline V lookup: CDR1 SGHRS, CDR2 YFSETQ. The CDR3 coding sequence is TGCGCCAGCAGCTTCGATAGTTCAGCGGGGCTCTGGAGAGAGACCCAGTACTTC. Translating it yields CASSFDSSAGLWRETQYF.

CDR3 amino acids: CASSLIGAPSGNTIYF. Here the CDR3 DNA reads TGTGCCAGCAGCTTAATAGGGGCTCCCTCTGGAAACACCATATATTTT. This chain uses TRBV7-9 with TRBJ1-3, with D possibly matching TRBD1 (5 bases). CDR3 length equals 16 residues. Trimming stripped 2 bases from V and 0 bases from J, with 11 bases between. The germline V gene encodes CDR1 SEHNR and CDR2 FQNEAQ (reference sequence).

This clone was observed a handful of times. The chain combines TRBV13 with TRBJ1-2; the D gene is possibly TRBD1 (5 bases). The V gene's germline CDR1 is PRHDT and CDR2 FYEKMQ (reference sequence). V was clipped by 4 bases and J by 1 base, with 10 bases between them. This CDR3 has 14 residues. The CDR3 loop reads CASSSNRNNYGYTF. The DNA of the CDR3 is TGTGCCAGCAGCTCAAACAGGAATAACTATGGCTACACCTTC.

This clone came up a few times. This rearrangement joins TRBV6-1 to TRBJ1-3; 8 bases line up with TRBD1. The CDR3 runs to 14 residues. CDR1 and CDR2 (germline): MNHNS, SASEGT. With V trimmed by 5 bases and J by 3 bases, 3 bases remained unmatched. The CDR3 nucleotides are TGTGCCAGCAGTCCACAGGGGGATGGAAACACCATATATTTT. It encodes CASSPQGDGNTIYF.

J is TRBJ2-5 and V is TRBV19, with TRBD1 matching over 7 bases. The V gene end was trimmed by 5 bases and the J gene end by 5 bases; junction bases not matched to a gene: 11. CDR1 and CDR2 (germline): LNHDA, SQIVND (reference sequence). This CDR3 is 15 amino acids long. The CDR3 here is CASSDPPGTEETQYF. CDR3 sequence (DNA): TGTGCCAGTAGTGACCCCCCCGGGACAGAGGAGACCCAGTACTTC.

The J gene is TRBJ1-5, the V gene TRBV19; 10 nucleotides line up with TRBD1. This CDR3 has 15 residues. The J segment lost 6 bases and the V segment lost 4 bases, leaving 6 bases of the junction unmatched. The germline V gene has CDR1 LNHDA and CDR2 SQIVND (reference sequence). The CDR3 coding sequence is TGTGCCAGTAGTAAGACAGGGGGCTCTGGTCAGCCCCAGCATTTT. Its protein is CASSKTGGSGQPQHF.

The chain has TRBV2 and TRBJ1-1, with D perhaps matching TRBD1 (6 bases). The CDR3 sequence is 15 residues long. The V gene lost 6 bases and the J gene lost 1 base, with 15 bases spanning the gap. CDR1 is SNHLY, CDR2 FYNNEI, per germline. CDR3 sequence reads: CASSLQRTANTEAFF. DNA for the CDR3: TGTGCCAGCAGCCTCCAAAGGACAGCGAACACTGAAGCTTTCTTT.

V usage is TRBV9 and J usage is TRBJ2-1; a possible D gene is TRBD1 (7 bases). The germline V gene has CDR1 SGDLS and CDR2 YYNGEE. Trimming shortened V by 3 bases and J by 4 bases, and 14 bases separated the two germline ends. The CDR3 is 15 amino acids. CDR3 DNA: TGTGCCAGCAGCGCTAGACAGGGAGGATACAATGAGCAGTTCTTC. This gives the protein CASSARQGGYNEQFF.

In its sample, this clone was seen once. The gene calls are TRBV4-1 and TRBJ2-7, with TRBD2 matching 7 bases. The CDR3 contains 15 residues. The germline CDR1 and CDR2 sequences are MGHRA and YSYEKL. Trimming cost V 2 bases and J 1 base; bases outside gene matches: 5. The CDR3 loop reads CASSQNGGSSYEQYF. As DNA, the CDR3 is TGCGCCAGCAGCCAAAACGGGGGGTCGTCCTACGAGCAGTACTTC.

The chain combines TRBV11-2 with TRBJ2-7; perhaps TRBD2 as D (6 bases). CDR1 is SGHAT, CDR2 FQNNGV, per germline. V gave up 3 bases and J gave up 4 bases, with 13 bases separating them. There are 14 residues in the CDR3. The DNA of the CDR3 is TGTGCCAGCAGCTTTCCGGGACTTTCTTACGAGCAGTACTTC. As protein: CASSFPGLSYEQYF. Full variable domain (missing parts from reference TRBV11-2 and TRBJ2-7): EAGVAQSPRYKIIEKRQSVAFWCNPISGHATLYWYQQILGQGPKLLIQFQNNGVVDDSQLPKDRFSAERLKGVDSTLKIQPAKLEDSAVYLCASSFPGLSYEQYFGPGTRLTVT.

This clone was seen a handful of times. V is TRBV7-8 and J is TRBJ2-3; D remains ambiguous. V was clipped by 0 bases and J by 0 bases, with 13 bases between them. This CDR3 is 17 amino acids long. Germline V gene sequence: CDR1 SGHVS, CDR2 FQNEAQ. The CDR3: CASSLAMGSVSTDTQYF. The CDR3 bases are TGTGCCAGCAGCTTAGCCATGGGCAGTGTTAGCACAGATACGCAGTATTTT.